A single sample gave rise to the 22 T cell receptor beta chains below, sequenced in a study of blood T cells in healthy people across ages. Primers used in a second PCR of roughly 7 to 12 cycles were a sample-barcoded 5' primer and a J-beta primer mix. TCRdb called the 5' RACE reads again in MiXCR, with one record for every CDR3 protein. Of about 1.5 million distinct CDR3 sequences in the sample, approximately 43% were seen once. Sequenced: blood. The receptors derive from a woman aged 18-35 years in good health.

The CDR3 DNA follows: TGTGCCAGCAGCTCTACTGGGGGGGTAATCTTTAATGGTGAGCAGTTCTTC. It specifies CASSSTGGVIFNGEQFF. The chain has TRBV7-8 and TRBJ2-1; 7 bases map to TRBD2. The V gene's germline CDR1 is SGHVS and CDR2 FQNEAQ. Trimming took 4 bases from V and 9 from J; bases not matched to a gene: 18. There are 17 residues in the CDR3.

This clonotype was observed a handful of times. This chain joins TRBV20-1 and TRBJ2-3; 8 positions match TRBD2. The J segment lost 2 bases and the V segment lost 5 bases, leaving 12 bases of the junction unmatched. Germline CDR1 is DFQATT and CDR2 is SNEGSKA (reference sequence). The CDR3 covers 16 residues. CDR3 sequence (DNA): TGCAGTGCTGCTAACGTGGTAGCGGGGTTCACAGATACGCAGTATTTT. Its translation is CSAANVVAGFTDTQYF.

V gene TRBV18 combines with J gene TRBJ2-3; D gene unclear. Germline V gene sequence: CDR1 KGHSH, CDR2 LQKENI. This CDR3 has 15 residues. V lost 2 bases and J 3 bases, leaving 12 bases between the germline ends. CDR3 coding DNA: TGTGCCAGCTCACCAAACCGACAACTGACAGATACGCAGTATTTT. Its translation: CASSPNRQLTDTQYF.

Here the CDR3 reads CASRKAGTPRANEQYF. DNA for the CDR3: TGTGCCAGCAGAAAGGCCGGGACACCAAGGGCCAATGAGCAGTACTTC. The V gene is TRBV28, the J gene TRBJ2-5; TRBD1 might be the D (6 bases). There are 16 residues in the CDR3. With 6 bases removed from V and 11 bases from J, the gap between germline ends came to 28 bases. Germline V gene sequence: CDR1 MDHEN, CDR2 SYDVKM.

This clonotype was seen a few times. This sequence joins TRBV4-3 and TRBJ1-1; no reliable D call. V gave up 6 bases and J gave up 1 base, with 15 bases separating them. The length of the CDR3 is 15 residues. The V gene's germline CDR1 is LGHNA and CDR2 YSLEER. This chain's CDR3 is CASSSERAKNTEAFF. CDR3 bases: TGCGCCAGCAGTTCAGAGAGAGCAAAGAACACTGAAGCTTTCTTT.

As regards this clonotype: Mismatch with germline at one junction end may stem from a read error. This chain joins TRBV7-7 and TRBJ2-1; 9 bases line up with TRBD1. This CDR3 contains 16 residues. Germline V gene data show CDR1 as SSHAT and CDR2 as FNYEAQ (reference sequence). The CDR3 coding sequence is TGTGCTAGCAGCTTGTGGACAGGGGCGTCCTACAATGAGCAGTTCTTC. It translates to CASSLWTGASYNEQFF.

Written as DNA, the CDR3 is TGTGCCAGCAGTGATACGGGGGTAGCAATCCACATTCAGTACTTC. Amino acid sequence: CASSDTGVAIHIQYF. The rearrangement links TRBV28 to TRBJ2-4; D is perhaps TRBD2 (6 bases). The CDR3 consists of 15 residues. V gave up 5 bases and J gave up 8 bases, with 19 bases separating them. Germline values: CDR1 MDHEN, CDR2 SYDVKM.

This clonotype was counted between two and nine times. The chain has TRBV6-4 and TRBJ2-1, with D uncertain. Trimming took 0 bases from V and 10 from J, leaving 10 bases between them. Germline CDR1 MRHNA, CDR2 SNTAGT. The CDR3 consists of 13 residues. In nucleotides, the CDR3 is TGTGCCAGCAGTGACTCGAAGGCGGAGGAGCAGTTCTTC. This sequence encodes CASSDSKAEEQFF.

The V call is TRBV6-2 or TRBV6-3, the J call TRBJ1-2; 7 bases line up with TRBD1. Germline V CDR1 and CDR2: MNHEY, SVGEGT. V lost 6 bases to trimming and J lost 6 bases; unmatched junction nucleotides: 7. This CDR3 spans 13 amino acids. CDR3: CASRPTGVNGYTF. For the CDR3, the DNA is TGTGCCAGCAGGCCAACAGGGGTGAATGGCTACACCTTC.

This clonotype was seen a few times. The rearrangement joins TRBV20-1 to TRBJ2-7; 8 nucleotides agree with TRBD1. V dropped 6 bases and J dropped 3; count of bases not matched to a gene: 10. The CDR3 runs 14 residues. Germline V CDR1 and CDR2: DFQATT, SNEGSKA (reference sequence). CDR3 in amino acids: CSAPRRTGIYEQYF. CDR3 coding DNA: TGCAGTGCCCCACGGCGGACAGGGATCTACGAGCAGTACTTC.

This chain connects TRBV29-1 to TRBJ2-1; D gene ambiguous. Looked up from germline, CDR1 is SQVTM and CDR2 is ANQGSEA. This CDR3 has 18 amino acids. V was cut by 8 bases and J by 2 bases, with 28 bases left in between. CDR3 protein: CSLPYLTCTLMPYNEQFF. CDR3 DNA: TGCAGCCTGCCCTACCTTACCTGTACACTCATGCCCTACAATGAGCAGTTCTTC.

This clonotype has a count of ten or more. V usage is TRBV3-1 and J usage is TRBJ2-3; perhaps TRBD2 as D (5 bases). Trimming removed 3 bases at V and 0 bases at J, with 7 bases between. Germline V lookup: CDR1 LGHDT, CDR2 YNNKEL (reference sequence). The CDR3 is made up of 14 amino acids. The CDR3 DNA sequence: TGTGCCAGCAGCCAGCGGGTCAGCACAGATACGCAGTATTTT. Translated, it gives CASSQRVSTDTQYF.

The rearrangement links TRBV29-1 to TRBJ2-1, with TRBD2 identical over 8 bases. The assigned J gene may be wrong: the sequence end matches TRBJ2-7 better. This CDR3 spans 14 amino acids. The germline gives CDR1 SQVTM, CDR2 ANQGSEA. The CDR3 DNA reads as TGCAGCGTTGTGTCTAGCGGGTCGCACAATGAGCAGTACTTC. Its protein product is CSVVSSGSHNEQYF.

V is TRBV7-9 and J is TRBJ2-5, with D possibly being TRBD1 (6 bases). CDR1 SEHNR and CDR2 FQNEAQ come from the germline V gene (reference sequence). V shed 2 bases and J shed 5 bases, with 15 bases lying between them. The CDR3 covers 15 residues. CDR3 sequence reads: CASSLTQGRRETQYF. CDR3 nucleotides: TGTGCCAGCAGCTTAACCCAGGGGCGTCGGGAGACCCAGTACTTC.

This chain joins TRBV20-1 and TRBJ1-2; TRBD1 matches 9 bases. V was pared by 6 bases and J by 4 bases, with 6 bases of the junction left unmatched. CDR1 is DFQATT, CDR2 SNEGSKA, per germline (reference sequence). The CDR3 runs 13 residues. The CDR3 sequence is CSAQQGAGYGYTF. For the CDR3, the DNA is TGCAGTGCCCAACAGGGGGCCGGCTATGGCTACACCTTC.

This clonotype was picked up a small number of times. The chain links TRBV9 to TRBJ1-1; no clear D. CDR3 length: 15 amino acids. The V gene's germline CDR1 is SGDLS and CDR2 YYNGEE. Trimming shortened V by 0 bases and J by 2 bases, and 11 bases separated the two germline ends. CDR3 nucleotide sequence: TGTGCCAGCAGCGTAGACCCAGACGTAAACACTGAAGCTTTCTTT. It translates to CASSVDPDVNTEAFF.

This clonotype was counted only a few times. V gene TRBV20-1 combines with J gene TRBJ1-6, with D tentatively TRBD1 (6 bases). CDR3 size: 18 residues. Deletions cut 2 bases from V and 0 bases from J, with 17 bases between. CDR1 and CDR2 from the germline V gene are DFQATT and SNEGSKA (reference sequence). The CDR3 loop is CSARPRDTRFSYNSPLHF. The DNA for the CDR3 is TGCAGTGCTAGACCCCGGGACACTAGGTTCTCCTATAATTCACCCCTCCACTTT.

The CDR3 reads CSARDTSPEAFF. DNA for the CDR3: TGCAGTGCTAGAGATACTAGCCCTGAAGCTTTCTTT. The rearrangement joins TRBV20-1 to TRBJ1-1; D is unresolved. V dropped 0 bases and J dropped 6 bases, with 8 bases sitting between them. The length of the CDR3 is 12 residues. The germline gives CDR1 DFQATT, CDR2 SNEGSKA (reference sequence).

The chain uses TRBV15 and TRBJ2-7; D is unresolved. Trimming cost V 3 bases and J 1 base, with 13 bases left between them. Germline lookup yields CDR1 LNHNV and CDR2 YYDKDF (reference sequence). This CDR3 comprises 15 residues. CDR3 residues: CATSRVMEGSYEQYF. The DNA of the CDR3 is TGTGCCACCAGCAGGGTCATGGAAGGATCCTACGAGCAGTACTTC.

The chain combines TRBV4-1 with TRBJ2-5; perhaps D is TRBD1 or TRBD2 (5 bases each). CDR1 and CDR2 from the germline V gene are MGHRA and YSYEKL. The CDR3 spans 15 residues. V was trimmed by 6 bases and J by 5 bases, leaving 19 bases between them. CDR3 protein: CASSLAGSPGETQYF. The CDR3 DNA follows: TGCGCCAGCAGTCTTGCAGGGAGTCCAGGGGAGACCCAGTACTTC.

The rearrangement joins TRBV7-2 to TRBJ2-3, with TRBD1 matching over 8 bases. The CDR3 covers 15 residues. Germline V lookup: CDR1 SGHTA, CDR2 FQGNSA. J lost 3 bases, V lost 5 bases, and 7 bases had no gene match. The chain's CDR3 is CASSPRTGLTDTQYF. The CDR3 DNA reads TGTGCCAGCAGCCCTCGGACAGGGTTAACAGATACGCAGTATTTT.

This chain joins TRBV12-3 or TRBV12-4 and TRBJ1-5; TRBD1 agrees at 9 bases. The V and J ends lost 5 bases and 6 bases, in that order; junction bases with no gene match: 5. The CDR3 spans 14 residues. The CDR3 nucleotides read TGTGCCAGCAGTCCGACAGGGGGAAGTCAGCCCCAGCATTTT. Protein sequence: CASSPTGGSQPQHF.